Reported below is one TCR beta chain. The data were taken from a study of shared clonotypes between healthy human individuals. Whole-study context: Researchers drew samples from two women and a few men aged 18 to 49.

Measured with immunoSEQ multiplex PCR; TCRdb has only the in-frame clones, and not every one. This table has some 1,400,000 clones, around 95% appearing once. This CDR3 spans 16 amino acids. CDR1 MGHRA and CDR2 YSYEKL come from the germline V gene. V gave up 0 bases and J gave up 5 bases, with 16 bases separating them. None of the donors, who were healthy HIV-negative adults, had recently had acute infections or vaccinations. Nashville, Tennessee was home to all donors, who were Caucasian adults. The sample consisted of naive CD4+ T cells sorted from blood. As to subset: CD45RA+ positively selected. The chain carries TRBV4-1 and TRBJ2-5; D may correspond to TRBD1 or TRBD2 (5 bases each). This TCR derives from a man aged 30 to 45 in good health. The CDR3 region is CASSQDFLGPRETQYF. CDR3 coding DNA: TGCGCCAGCAGCCAAGATTTTCTGGGACCACGGGAGACCCAGTACTTC.